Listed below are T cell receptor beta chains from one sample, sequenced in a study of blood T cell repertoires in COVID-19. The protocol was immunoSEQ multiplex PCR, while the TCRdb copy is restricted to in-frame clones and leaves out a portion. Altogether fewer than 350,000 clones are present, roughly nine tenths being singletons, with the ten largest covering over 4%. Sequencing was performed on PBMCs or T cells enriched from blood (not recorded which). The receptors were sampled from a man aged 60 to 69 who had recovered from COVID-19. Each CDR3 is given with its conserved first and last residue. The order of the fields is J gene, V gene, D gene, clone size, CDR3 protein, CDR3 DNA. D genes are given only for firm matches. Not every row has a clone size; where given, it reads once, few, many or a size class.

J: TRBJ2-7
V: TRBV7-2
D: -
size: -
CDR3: CASSLVVGRIYEQYF
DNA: TGTGCCAGCAGCTTAGTCGTCGGGAGAATCTACGAGCAGTACTTC

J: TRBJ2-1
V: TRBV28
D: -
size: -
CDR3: CATVSYNEQFF
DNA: TGTGCGACAGTTTCCTACAATGAGCAGTTCTTC

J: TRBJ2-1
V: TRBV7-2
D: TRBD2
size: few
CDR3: CASSLVVGGTYEQFF
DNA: TGTGCCAGCAGCTTAGTGGTGGGAGGGACGTATGAGCAGTTCTTC

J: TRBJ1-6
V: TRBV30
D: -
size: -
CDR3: CAWGSDNDSPLHF
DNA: TGTGCCTGGGGATCGGACAATGATTCACCCCTCCACTTT

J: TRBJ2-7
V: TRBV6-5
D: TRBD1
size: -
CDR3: CASSYGQGVWEQYF
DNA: TGTGCCAGCAGTTACGGGCAGGGGGTGTGGGAGCAGTACTTC

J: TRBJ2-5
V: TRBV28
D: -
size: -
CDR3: CASSLGSPGTQYF
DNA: TGTGCCAGCAGTTTAGGGAGCCCGGGGACCCAGTACTTC

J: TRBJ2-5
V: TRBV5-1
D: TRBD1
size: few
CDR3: CASSEGQGQETQYF
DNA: TGCGCCAGCAGCGAGGGACAGGGACAAGAGACCCAGTACTTC

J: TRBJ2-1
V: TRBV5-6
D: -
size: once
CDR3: CASSLAAGYNEQFF
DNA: TGTGCCAGCAGCTTGGCCGCAGGGTACAATGAGCAGTTCTTC

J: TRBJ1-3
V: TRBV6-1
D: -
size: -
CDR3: CASSEQGSGNTIYF
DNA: TGTGCCAGCAGTGAACAGGGATCTGGAAACACCATATATTTT

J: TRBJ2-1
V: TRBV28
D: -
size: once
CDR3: CASRDTNYNEQFF
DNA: TGTGCCAGCAGGGACACTAACTACAATGAGCAGTTCTTC

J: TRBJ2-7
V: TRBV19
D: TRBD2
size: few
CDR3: CASSRTSTTYEQYF
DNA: TGTGCCAGTAGTCGGACTAGTACCACATACGAGCAGTACTTC

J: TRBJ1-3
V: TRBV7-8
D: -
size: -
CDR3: CASSFIFGSNSGNTIYF
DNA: TGTGCCAGCAGCTTTATTTTCGGGTCCAACTCTGGAAACACCATATATTTT

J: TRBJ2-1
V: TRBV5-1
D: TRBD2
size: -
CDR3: CASSLASGSFYEQFF
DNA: TGCGCCAGCAGCTTGGCTAGCGGGAGTTTCTATGAGCAGTTCTTC

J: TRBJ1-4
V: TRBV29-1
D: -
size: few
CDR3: CSVGRPNEKLFF
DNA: TGCAGCGTTGGCAGGCCTAATGAAAAACTGTTTTTT

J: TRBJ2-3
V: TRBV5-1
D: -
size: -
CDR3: CASSLGVRDTQYF
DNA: TGCGCCAGCAGCTTGGGGGTGAGGGATACGCAGTATTTT